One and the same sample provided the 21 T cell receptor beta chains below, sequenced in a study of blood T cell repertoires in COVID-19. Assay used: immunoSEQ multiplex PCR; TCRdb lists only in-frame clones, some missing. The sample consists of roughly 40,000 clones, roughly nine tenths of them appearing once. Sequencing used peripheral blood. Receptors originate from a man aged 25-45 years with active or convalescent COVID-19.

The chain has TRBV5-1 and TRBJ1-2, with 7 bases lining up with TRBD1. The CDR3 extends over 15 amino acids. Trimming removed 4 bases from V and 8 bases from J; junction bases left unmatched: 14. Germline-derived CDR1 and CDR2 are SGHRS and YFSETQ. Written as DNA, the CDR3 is TGCGCCAGCAGCACAACACTACAGGGGCCTGGAGGCTACACCTTC. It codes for CASSTTLQGPGGYTF.

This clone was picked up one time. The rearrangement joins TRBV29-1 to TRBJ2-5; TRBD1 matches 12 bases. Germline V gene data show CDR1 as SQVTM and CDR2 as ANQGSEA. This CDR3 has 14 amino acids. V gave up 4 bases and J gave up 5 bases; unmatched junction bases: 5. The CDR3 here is CSVVRDRGLETQYF. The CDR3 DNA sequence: TGCAGCGTTGTCCGGGACAGGGGGCTGGAGACCCAGTACTTC.

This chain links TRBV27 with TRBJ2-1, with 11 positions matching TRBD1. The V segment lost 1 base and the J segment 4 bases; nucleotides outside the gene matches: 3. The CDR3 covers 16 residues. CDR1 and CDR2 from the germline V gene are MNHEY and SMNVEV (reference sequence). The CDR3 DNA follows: TGTGCCAGCAGTTTATTGGGGACAGGGGGATACAATGAGCAGTTCTTC. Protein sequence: CASSLLGTGGYNEQFF.

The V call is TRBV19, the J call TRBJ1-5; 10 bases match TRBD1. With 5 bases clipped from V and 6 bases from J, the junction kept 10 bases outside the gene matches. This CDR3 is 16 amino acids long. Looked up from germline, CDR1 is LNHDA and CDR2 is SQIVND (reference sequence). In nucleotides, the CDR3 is TGTGCCAGTAGTCCCTTGACAGGGGGCCTGAGTCAGCCCCAGCATTTT. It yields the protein CASSPLTGGLSQPQHF.

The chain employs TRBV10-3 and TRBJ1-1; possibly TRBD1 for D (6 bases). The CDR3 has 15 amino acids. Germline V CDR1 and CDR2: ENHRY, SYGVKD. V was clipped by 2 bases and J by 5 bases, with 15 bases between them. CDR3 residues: CAISERVRGRTEAFF. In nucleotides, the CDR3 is TGTGCCATCAGTGAGCGGGTCAGGGGAAGGACTGAAGCTTTCTTT.

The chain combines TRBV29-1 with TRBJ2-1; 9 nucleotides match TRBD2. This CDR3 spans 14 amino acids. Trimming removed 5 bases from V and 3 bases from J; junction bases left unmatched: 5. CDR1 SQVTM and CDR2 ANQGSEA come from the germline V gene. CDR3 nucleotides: TGCAGCGTTAATAGCGGGGGTAACTACAATGAGCAGTTCTTC. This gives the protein CSVNSGGNYNEQFF.

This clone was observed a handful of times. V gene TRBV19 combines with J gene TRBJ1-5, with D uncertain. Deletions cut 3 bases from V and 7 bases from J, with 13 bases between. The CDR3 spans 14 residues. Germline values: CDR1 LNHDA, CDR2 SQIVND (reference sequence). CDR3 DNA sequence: TGTGCCAGTAGTATCAGTCTCGGCGGGCAGCCCCAGCATTTT. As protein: CASSISLGGQPQHF.

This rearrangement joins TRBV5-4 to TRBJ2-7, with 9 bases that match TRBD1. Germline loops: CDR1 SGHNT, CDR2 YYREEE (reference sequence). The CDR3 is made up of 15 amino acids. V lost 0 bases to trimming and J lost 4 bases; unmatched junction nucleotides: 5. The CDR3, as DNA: TGTGCCAGCAGCTTGGACGGGACAGGGTCGTACGAGCAGTACTTC. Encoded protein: CASSLDGTGSYEQYF.

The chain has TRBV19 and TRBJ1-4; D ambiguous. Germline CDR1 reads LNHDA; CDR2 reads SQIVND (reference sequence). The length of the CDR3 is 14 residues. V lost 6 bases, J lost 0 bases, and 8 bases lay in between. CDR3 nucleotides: TGTGCCAGTAGCATACAGTCAACTAATGAAAAACTGTTTTTT. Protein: CASSIQSTNEKLFF. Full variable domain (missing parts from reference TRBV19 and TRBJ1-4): DGGITQSPKYLFRKEGQNVTLSCEQNLNHDAMYWYRQDPGQGLRLIYYSQIVNDFQKGDIAEGYSVSREKKESFPLTVTSAQKNPTAFYLCASSIQSTNEKLFFGSGTQLSVL.

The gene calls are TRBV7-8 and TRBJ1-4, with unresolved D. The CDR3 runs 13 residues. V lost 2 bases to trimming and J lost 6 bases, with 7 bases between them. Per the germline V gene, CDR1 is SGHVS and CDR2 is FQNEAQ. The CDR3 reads CASSLSTHEKLFF. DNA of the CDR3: TGTGCCAGCAGCTTATCGACTCATGAAAAACTGTTTTTT. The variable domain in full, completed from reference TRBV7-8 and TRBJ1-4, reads GAGVSQSPRYKVAKRGQDVALRCDPISGHVSLFWYQQALGQGPEFLTYFQNEAQLDKSGLPSDRFFAERPEGSVSTLKIQRTQQEDSAVYLCASSLSTHEKLFFGSGTQLSVL.

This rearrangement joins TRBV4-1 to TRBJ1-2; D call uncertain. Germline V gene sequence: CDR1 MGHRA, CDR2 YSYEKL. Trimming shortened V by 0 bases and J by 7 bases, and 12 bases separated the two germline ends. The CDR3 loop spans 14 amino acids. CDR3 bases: TGCGCCAGCAGCCAAGAGGCGACGGACTCTGGCTACACCTTC. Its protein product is CASSQEATDSGYTF.

DNA of the CDR3: TGTGCCAGCAGCTTGAAGGGACAGGGCGCCCGGAATACGCAGTATTTT. Protein product: CASSLKGQGARNTQYF. The chain couples TRBV5-4 to TRBJ2-3; 9 bases align to TRBD1. CDR3 length equals 16 residues. Germline V lookup: CDR1 SGHNT, CDR2 YYREEE (reference sequence). The trim removed 1 base at V and 7 bases at J, leaving 10 bases unmatched.

The CDR3: CASSRGLAAFTDTQYF. CDR3 DNA sequence: TGTGCCAGCAGCCGCGGACTAGCGGCCTTCACAGATACGCAGTATTTT. The chain carries TRBV3-1 (or the pseudogene TRBV3-2) and TRBJ2-3, with 10 bases aligning to TRBD2. Germline-derived CDR1 and CDR2 are LGHDT and YNNKEL (reference sequence). V shed 4 bases, J shed 2 bases, and the junction held 6 bases outside the gene matches. CDR3 length: 16 amino acids.

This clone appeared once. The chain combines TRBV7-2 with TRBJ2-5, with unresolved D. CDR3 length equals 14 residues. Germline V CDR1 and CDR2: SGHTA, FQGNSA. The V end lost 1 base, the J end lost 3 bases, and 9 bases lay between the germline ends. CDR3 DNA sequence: TGTGCCAGCAGCTTAGTGTTAGATAAAGAGACCCAGTACTTC. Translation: CASSLVLDKETQYF.

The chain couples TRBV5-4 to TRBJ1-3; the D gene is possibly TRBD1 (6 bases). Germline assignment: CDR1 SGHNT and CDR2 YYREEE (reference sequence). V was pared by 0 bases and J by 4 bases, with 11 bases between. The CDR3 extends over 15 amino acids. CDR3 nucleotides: TGTGCCAGCAGCTTGGGTCAGGGGCTCGGAAACACCATATATTTT. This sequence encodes CASSLGQGLGNTIYF.

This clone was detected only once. In DNA form, the CDR3 reads TGTGCCAGCAGTTTAGCCGGGCAGGGTTTATCCTACGAGCAGTACGTC. Translation gives CASSLAGQGLSYEQYV. The chain is built from TRBV28 and TRBJ2-7; D is perhaps TRBD1 (5 bases). In germline, CDR1 is MDHEN, CDR2 SYDVKM. The CDR3 totals 16 residues. The V end was cut by 2 bases, the J end by 1 base, with 15 bases between.

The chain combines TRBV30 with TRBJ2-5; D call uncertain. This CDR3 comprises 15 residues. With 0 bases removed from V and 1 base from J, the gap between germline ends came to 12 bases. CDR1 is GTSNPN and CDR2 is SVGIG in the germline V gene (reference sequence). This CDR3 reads CAWSVQSSSQETQYF. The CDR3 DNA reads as TGTGCCTGGAGTGTACAAAGTTCCTCCCAAGAGACCCAGTACTTC.

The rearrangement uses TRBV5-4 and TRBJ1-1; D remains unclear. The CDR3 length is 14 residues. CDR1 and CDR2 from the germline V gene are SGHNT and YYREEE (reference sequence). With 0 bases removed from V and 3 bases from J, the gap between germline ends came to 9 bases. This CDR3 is CASSLGVADTEAFF. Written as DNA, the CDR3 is TGTGCCAGCAGCTTGGGGGTGGCGGACACTGAAGCTTTCTTT.

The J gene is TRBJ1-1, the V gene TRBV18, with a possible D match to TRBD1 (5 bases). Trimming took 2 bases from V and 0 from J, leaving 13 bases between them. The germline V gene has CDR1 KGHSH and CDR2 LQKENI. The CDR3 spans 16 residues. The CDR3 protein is CASSPFGGTVNTEAFF. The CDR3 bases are TGTGCCAGCTCACCATTCGGCGGGACTGTGAACACTGAAGCTTTCTTT.

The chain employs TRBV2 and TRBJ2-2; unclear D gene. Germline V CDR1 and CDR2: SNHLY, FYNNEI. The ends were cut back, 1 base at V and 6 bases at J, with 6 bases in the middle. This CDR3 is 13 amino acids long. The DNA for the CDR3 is TGTGCCAGCAGTGAAGGGCCACCCGGGGAGCTGTTTTTT. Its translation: CASSEGPPGELFF.

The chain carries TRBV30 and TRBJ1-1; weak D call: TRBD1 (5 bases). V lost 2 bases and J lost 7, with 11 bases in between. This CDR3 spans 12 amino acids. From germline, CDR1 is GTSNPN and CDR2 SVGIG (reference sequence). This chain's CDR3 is CAWSSGELEAFF. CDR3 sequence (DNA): TGTGCCTGGAGTTCGGGGGAACTTGAAGCTTTCTTT.